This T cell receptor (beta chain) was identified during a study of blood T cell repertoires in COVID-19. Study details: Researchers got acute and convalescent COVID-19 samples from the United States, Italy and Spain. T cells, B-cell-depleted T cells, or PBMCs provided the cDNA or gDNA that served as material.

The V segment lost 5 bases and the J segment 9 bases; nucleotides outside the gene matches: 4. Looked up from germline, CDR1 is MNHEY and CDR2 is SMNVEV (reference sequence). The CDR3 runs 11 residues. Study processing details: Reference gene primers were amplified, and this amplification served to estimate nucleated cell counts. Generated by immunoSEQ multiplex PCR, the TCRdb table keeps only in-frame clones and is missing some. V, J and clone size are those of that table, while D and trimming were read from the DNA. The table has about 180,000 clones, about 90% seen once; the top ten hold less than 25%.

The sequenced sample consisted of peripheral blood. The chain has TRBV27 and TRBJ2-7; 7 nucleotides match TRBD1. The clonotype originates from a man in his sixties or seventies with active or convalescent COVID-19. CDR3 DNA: TGTGCCAGCAGTAACCGACAGGGGCAGTACTTC. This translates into CASSNRQGQYF.